The rows below give T cell receptor beta chains drawn from one sample of a study of identifying expanded T cells in peripheral blood. TCRdb's copy holds only in-frame clones and misses some; the assay was immunoSEQ multiplex PCR. The sample holds about 74,000 clones; approximately 85% are singletons and the top ten take 15% to 20%. Material for sequencing was blood. These TCRs come from a person between 18 and 70 years old in good health. CDR3s include the opening cysteine and the closing phenylalanine or tryptophan. A D gene is named only where the DNA matches it firmly. Part of the rows lack a size; the others show once, few, many or a class for expanded clones.

NA | NA | TRBJ1-2 | TRBV28 | TGTGCCAGCAGTTTATGGGGGACGGACTATGGCTACACCTTC | CASSLWGTDYGYTF
NA | NA | TRBJ2-1 | TRBV30 | TGTGCCTGGAGGGGGGGTAGCAATGAGCAGTTCTTC | CAWRGGSNEQFF
TRBD2 | NA | TRBJ2-1 | TRBV29-1 | TGCAGCTGGCTAGCGGGAGGGCCGAATGAGCAGTTCTTC | CSWLAGGPNEQFF
NA | NA | TRBJ2-3 | TRBV6-4 | TGTGCCAGCAGTAAGACCCCTCAAGCAGATACGCAGTATTTT | CASSKTPQADTQYF
NA | NA | TRBJ2-1 | TRBV5-8 | TGTGCCAGCAGCTTCTCGGGAAGAGAGCAGTTCTTC | CASSFSGREQFF
NA | NA | TRBJ1-3 | TRBV6-5 | TGTGCCAGCACCTTACGGGCGGGGACTGGAAACACCATATATTTT | CASTLRAGTGNTIYF
NA | NA | TRBJ2-7 | TRBV29-1 | TGCAGCGTTGAAGGTGGGAGTACGGGAGTGTACGAGCAGTACTTC | CSVEGGSTGVYEQYF
TRBD1 | NA | TRBJ1-3 | TRBV5-8 | TGTGCCAGCAGCTGGACAGGGACAGGGGGAAGGACGAATGGAAACACCATATATTTT | CASSWTGTGGRTNGNTIYF
NA | NA | TRBJ2-1 | TRBV6-1 | TGTGCCAGCAGTATCATGGACAGAAGTCTGAATGAGCAGTTCTTC | CASSIMDRSLNEQFF
NA | NA | TRBJ2-5 | TRBV7-9 | TGTGCCAGCAGCTTAGAATTGGGTCGACTGTCATTGGAGACCCAGTACTTC | CASSLELGRLSLETQYF
NA | NA | TRBJ1-5 | TRBV6-6 | TGTGCCAGCAGTTACTCGATCAGTAGCAATCAGCCCCAGCATTTT | CASSYSISSNQPQHF
TRBD1 | NA | TRBJ1-3 | TRBV19 | TGTGCCAGTAGTACAGGGGGCTCCTCTGGAAACACCATATATTTT | CASSTGGSSGNTIYF
NA | few | TRBJ1-1 | TRBV5-1 | TGCGCCAGCAGCCCAATGTTCGAACAGACTCGCATGAACACTGAAGCTTTCTTT | CASSPMFEQTRMNTEAFF
TRBD1 | NA | TRBJ2-1 | TRBV4-2 | TGTGCCAGCAGCCACCCACCGGGACAGGGTACCAATGAGCAGTTCTTC | CASSHPPGQGTNEQFF
NA | NA | TRBJ1-2 | TRBV29-1 | TGCAGCGTTGAAGATCGCCGGAGTTCGGGCTACACCTTC | CSVEDRRSSGYTF
TRBD1 | NA | TRBJ2-7 | TRBV20-1 | TGCAGCACAGGGGTCCACGAGCAGTACTTC | CSTGVHEQYF
NA | NA | TRBJ2-1 | TRBV19 | TGTGCCAGTGGGGCGGGATACAATGAGCAGTTCTTC | CASGAGYNEQFF
NA | NA | TRBJ2-7 | TRBV28 | TGTGCCAGCAGTTCGCGGATCGAGCAGTACTTC | CASSSRIEQYF
NA | NA | TRBJ2-7 | TRBV5-1 | TGCGCCAGCAGCCTGTCCCCAGGGTATGGCACCTACGAGCAGTACTTC | CASSLSPGYGTYEQYF
TRBD2 | NA | TRBJ2-2 | TRBV7-9 | TGTGCCAGCCGAACTAGCGGTCGTGGTAAAACCGGGGAGCTGTTTTTT | CASRTSGRGKTGELFF
TRBD1 | NA | TRBJ1-3 | TRBV28 | TGTGCCAGCACCCCACAGGGGAGCTCTGGAAACACCATATATTTT | CASTPQGSSGNTIYF
NA | NA | TRBJ1-5 | TRBV27 | TGTGCCAGCAGTCCAGGGAGCAATCAGCCCCAGCATTTT | CASSPGSNQPQHF